This TCR beta chain is from a study of T cell responses to AZD1222 COVID-19 vaccine. General study results and limits: Repertoire collection took place solely once the T cell response had peaked. The reported proportion of spike-specific TCRs targeting unmutated variant regions was nearly half. Just six AZD1222 recipients were seropositive at baseline.

Germline assignment: CDR1 SGHTA and CDR2 FQGNSA. The CDR3 contains 14 residues. The V end lost 4 bases, the J end lost 3 bases, and 12 bases lay between the germline ends. Details on this clone: What it binds is not known.

Some clones are missing from TCRdb's copy, which holds only in-frame ones; the method was immunoSEQ multiplex PCR. The table shows roughly 180,000 clones, with 90% occurring only once. This sequence joins TRBV7-2 and TRBJ1-2, with TRBD1 as a possible D gene (5 bases). This receptor was taken from an adult in good health. Sequences were derived from peripheral blood, sampled on day 0 of AZD1222 vaccination. The CDR3 bases are TGTGCCAGCAGCTCAATTGGGGGGGACTATGGCTACACCTTC. Encoded protein: CASSSIGGDYGYTF.